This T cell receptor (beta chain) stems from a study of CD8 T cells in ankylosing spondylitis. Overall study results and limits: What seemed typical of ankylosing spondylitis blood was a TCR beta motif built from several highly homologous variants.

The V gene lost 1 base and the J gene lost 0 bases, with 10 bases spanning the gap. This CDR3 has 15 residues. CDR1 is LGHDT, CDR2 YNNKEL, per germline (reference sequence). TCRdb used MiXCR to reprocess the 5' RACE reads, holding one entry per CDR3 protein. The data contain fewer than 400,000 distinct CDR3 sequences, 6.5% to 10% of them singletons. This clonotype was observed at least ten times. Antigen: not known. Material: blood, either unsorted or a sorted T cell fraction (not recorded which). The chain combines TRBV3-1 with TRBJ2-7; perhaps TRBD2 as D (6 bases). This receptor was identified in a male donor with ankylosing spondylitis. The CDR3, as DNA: TGTGCCAGCAGCCAAGGGACTACCGTCTCCTACGAGCAGTACTTC. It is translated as CASSQGTTVSYEQYF.